This T cell receptor beta chain was recovered during a study of cytomegalovirus exposure and HLA in healthy donors. Whole-study findings and limits: For most TCR beta V segments, an earlier analysis put the productive rate at about 90% or about 30% of the time. Among the sequence variants, a highly shared cluster was likely an artifact of sequencing. Later analysis demonstrated an association between a missense DCLRE1C variant and TCR beta V- and J-gene trimming.

Whereas donors were nominally healthy upon sampling, unrecorded immune exposures were probable. The J segment lost 1 base and the V segment lost 5 bases, leaving 5 bases of the junction unmatched. The CDR3 length is 16 residues. Looked up from germline, CDR1 is MNHEY and CDR2 is SMNVEV (reference sequence). This clone was observed a handful of times. Its antigen is as yet unknown. Use of 60 Vbeta and 13 Jbeta primers characterized the PCR. TCRdb's copy holds only in-frame clones and misses some; the assay was immunoSEQ multiplex PCR. The sample holds tens of thousands of clones, around 64% seen once. The material sequenced was PBMCs. This TCR came from a man in his forties or fifties in good health and CMV-seropositive. V usage is TRBV27 and J usage is TRBJ2-5; 12 nucleotides agree with TRBD2. The CDR3 bases are TGTGCCAGCAGTCTTCGACTAGCGGGGGCCCAAGAGACCCAGTACTTC. This encodes CASSLRLAGAQETQYF.